A single sample is the source of the 2 T cell receptor beta chains below, sequenced in a study of blood T cells in healthy people across ages. Then a second PCR, running roughly 7 to 11 cycles, was carried out with a sample-barcoded 5' primer and a J-beta primer mix. TCRdb redid the calling of the 5' RACE reads with MiXCR, one entry per CDR3 protein. The sample holds about a million distinct CDR3 sequences; around two fifths are singletons and the top ten take under 15%. The sample was blood. Source of these receptors: a man younger than 35 in good health.

A word on this clonotype: This may arise from a read error, as a much more abundant clone is one base away. V gene TRBV4-1 combines with J gene TRBJ2-5; D might be TRBD2 (6 bases). Germline V gives CDR1 MGHRA, CDR2 YSYEKL. V lost 4 bases, J lost 11 bases, and 20 bases lay in between. There are 14 residues in the CDR3. This CDR3 is CASSPRGSANEQYF. In DNA, the CDR3 is TGCGCCAGCAGCCCCCGGGGGTCGGCCAATGAGCAGTACTTC.

This clonotype came up a few times. The chain has TRBV14 and TRBJ2-3; 7 bases align to TRBD2. The CDR3 spans 16 residues. Per the germline V gene, CDR1 is SGHDN and CDR2 is FVKESK. V was clipped by 5 bases and J by 3 bases; unmatched bases: 11. This CDR3 reads CASSSPEAGLTDTQYF. The DNA for the CDR3 is TGTGCCAGCAGCTCGCCAGAAGCGGGACTAACAGATACGCAGTATTTT.